Listed here is a single T cell receptor (beta chain). Its cognate antigen is unknown. The data belong to a study of cytomegalovirus exposure and HLA in healthy donors. Overall study results and limits: CMV antigen specificity of three CMV-associated chains was confirmed in vitro. The study listed approximately 160 cytomegalovirus-associated TCR beta chains. Reportedly, diagnosis of cytomegalovirus status by the classifier showed high specificity and sensitivity.

Only in-frame clones appear in the TCRdb table, and some are missing; sequencing was by immunoSEQ multiplex PCR. The sample consists of more than 55,000 clones, approximately 96% of them appearing once. The CDR3 spans 12 residues. Germline lookup yields CDR1 SEHNR and CDR2 FQNEAQ (reference sequence). V lost 2 bases and J lost 5, with 6 bases in between. Material for sequencing was PBMCs. The chain couples TRBV7-9 to TRBJ1-1; D ambiguous. This receptor was obtained from a man between 18 and 29 years old in good health and CMV-seronegative. Here the CDR3 DNA reads TGTGCCAGCAGCTTAACGGAGACTGAAGCTTTCTTT. Its translation: CASSLTETEAFF.